Listed below are T cell receptor beta chains from one sample, sequenced in a study of blood T cell repertoires in COVID-19. Measured with immunoSEQ multiplex PCR; TCRdb has only the in-frame clones, and not every one. This sample has around 240,000 clones, with around 85% found just once. The source material was peripheral blood. The receptors were sampled from a woman younger than 45 who had recovered from COVID-19. The CDR3 runs from the conserved cysteine through the conserved F or W. A D gene is named only where the DNA matches it firmly. For some rows the clone size is stated as once, few or many, or as a class when expanded; others skip it.

>.|TRBJ2-5|TRBV2|.
CASSRWAPLQETQYF
TGTGCCAGCAGTCGGTGGGCGCCCCTCCAAGAGACCCAGTACTTC
>.|TRBJ1-3|TRBV4-3|.
CASSQDWGPGNTIYF
TGCGCCAGCAGCCAAGATTGGGGCCCTGGAAACACCATATATTTT
>.|TRBJ2-1|TRBV9|TRBD2
CASSPPGGRAYNEQFF
TGTGCCAGCAGCCCACCAGGTGGGAGGGCCTACAATGAGCAGTTCTTC
>.|TRBJ2-3|TRBV5-4|TRBD2
CASSLLAGGPDTQYF
TGTGCCAGCAGCTTGCTAGCGGGGGGACCAGATACGCAGTATTTT
>.|TRBJ2-5|TRBV10-3|TRBD2
CAIRGTSMETQYF
TGTGCCATCAGGGGGACTAGCATGGAGACCCAGTACTTC
>.|TRBJ1-1|TRBV27|.
CASSLSWGLNTEAFF
TGTGCCAGCAGTTTATCGTGGGGCCTGAACACTGAAGCTTTCTTT
>.|TRBJ2-1|TRBV6-5|.
CASSLAGRHEQFF
TGTGCCAGCAGTCTGGCGGGTCGACATGAGCAGTTCTTC
>.|TRBJ2-5|TRBV5-6|.
CASSLGAQETQYF
TGTGCCAGCAGCTTGGGGGCCCAAGAGACCCAGTACTTC
>.|TRBJ2-1|TRBV11-2|TRBD1
CASSHPPGQGRFF
TGTGCCAGCAGTCATCCCCCCGGACAGGGAAGGTTCTTC
>.|TRBJ1-5|TRBV18|.
CASSPQTAYSNQPQHF
TGTGCCAGCTCACCACAAACAGCTTATAGCAATCAGCCCCAGCATTTT
>.|TRBJ2-1|TRBV7-2|.
CASSLELAPRNEQFF
TGTGCCAGCAGCTTAGAACTAGCCCCCCGCAATGAGCAGTTCTTC
>.|TRBJ2-3|TRBV4-1|.
CASSPPAGIYTDTQYF
TGCGCCAGCAGCCCCCCTGCCGGGATCTACACAGATACGCAGTATTTT
>.|TRBJ2-2|TRBV30|TRBD1
CAWSVWGQDTGELFF
TGTGCCTGGAGTGTATGGGGACAGGACACCGGGGAGCTGTTTTTT
>.|TRBJ2-7|TRBV7-2|.
CASSLGNRLPYEQYF
TGTGCCAGCAGCTTAGGGAACAGGTTGCCCTACGAGCAGTACTTC
>.|TRBJ2-3|TRBV4-1|TRBD1
CASSQYDRGTTDTQYF
TGCGCCAGCAGCCAATACGACAGGGGAACCACAGATACGCAGTATTTT
>.|TRBJ1-1|TRBV7-9|.
CASREGSLNTEAFF
TGTGCCAGCAGGGAGGGCAGCCTTAACACTGAAGCTTTCTTT
>.|TRBJ2-5|TRBV4-2|TRBD2
CASSQAGTRSQETQYF
TGTGCCAGCAGCCAGGCGGGGACTAGATCCCAAGAGACCCAGTACTTC
>.|TRBJ2-2|TRBV7-3|TRBD2
CASSLVSGGSSGELFF
TGTGCCAGCAGCTTAGTGAGCGGGGGATCCTCCGGGGAGCTGTTTTTT
>.|TRBJ2-5|TRBV19|.
CASSIRVQGETQYF
TGTGCCAGTAGTATTCGGGTGCAGGGCGAGACCCAGTACTTC
>few|TRBJ1-1|TRBV7-9|.
CASRPGTEAFF
TGTGCCAGTCGACCCGGGACTGAAGCTTTCTTT
>.|TRBJ2-3|TRBV5-1|TRBD2
CASSLLAGGSTDTQYF
TGCGCCAGCAGCCTGTTAGCGGGGGGGAGCACAGATACGCAGTATTTT
>few|TRBJ2-3|TRBV14|TRBD2
CASSQPQAGNTQYF
TGTGCCAGCAGCCAGCCTCAAGCGGGGAATACGCAGTATTTT
>.|TRBJ1-1|TRBV14|.
CASSQRLGGGTEAFF
TGTGCCAGCAGCCAAAGGTTAGGTGGCGGGACTGAAGCTTTCTTT
>.|TRBJ1-5|TRBV15|.
CATSLRIGNQPQHF
TGTGCCACCAGCCTGAGAATTGGCAATCAGCCCCAGCATTTT
>many|TRBJ1-4|TRBV3-1/TRBV3-2|.
CASSQRTNRCEKLFF
TGTGCCAGCAGCCAAAGGACGAACAGGTGTGAAAAACTGTTTTTT
>.|TRBJ1-2|TRBV15|.
CATSRGQGPNYGYTF
TGTGCCACCAGCAGAGGGCAGGGGCCGAACTATGGCTACACCTTC
>.|TRBJ1-2|TRBV19|.
CASSITGMGYGYTF
TGTGCCAGTAGTATAACGGGGATGGGATATGGCTACACCTTC
>once|TRBJ2-1|TRBV5-4|.
CASSPVGGNEQFF
TGTGCCAGCAGCCCGGTGGGGGGCAATGAGCAGTTCTTC
>once|TRBJ1-1|TRBV18|TRBD1
CASSTNSDRANTEAFF
TGTGCCAGCTCAACTAATTCGGACAGGGCGAACACTGAAGCTTTCTTT
>.|TRBJ2-4|TRBV9|.
CASSVEGVKNIQYF
TGTGCCAGCAGCGTAGAAGGGGTCAAAAACATTCAGTACTTC
>once|TRBJ2-5|TRBV7-2|TRBD2
CASSTRGGLKETQYF
TGTGCCAGCAGCACTCGGGGGGGCTTAAAAGAGACCCAGTACTTC
>.|TRBJ1-2|TRBV10-3|TRBD1
CAISDRDRGLVGYTF
TGTGCCATCAGTGACCGGGACAGGGGGCTGGTTGGCTACACCTTC
>few|TRBJ1-1|TRBV7-6|.
CASSLVQGINTEAFF
TGTGCCAGCAGCTTAGTTCAGGGAATCAACACTGAAGCTTTCTTT
>.|TRBJ1-1|TRBV29-1|TRBD1
CSVLPPGGMNTEAFF
TGCAGCGTCCTCCCCCCAGGGGGGATGAACACTGAAGCTTTCTTT
>.|TRBJ2-1|TRBV24-1|.
CATSDSGSPNEQFF
TGTGCCACCAGTGATAGCGGGTCCCCCAATGAGCAGTTCTTC
>once|TRBJ1-1|TRBV5-1|TRBD1
CASRSSGTGGGSTEAFF
TGCGCCAGCAGATCTTCCGGGACAGGGGGCGGAAGCACTGAAGCTTTCTTT
>few|TRBJ1-1|TRBV14|TRBD1
CASSQRQGMNTEAFF
TGTGCCAGCAGCCAAAGACAGGGCATGAACACTGAAGCTTTCTTT
>.|TRBJ2-7|TRBV12-3/TRBV12-4|.
CASSGISYEQYF
TGTGCCAGCAGCGGGATTTCCTACGAGCAGTACTTC
>.|TRBJ1-5|TRBV18|.
CASSPGSNQPQHF
TGTGCCAGCTCACCCGGGAGCAATCAGCCCCAGCATTTT
>.|TRBJ2-7|TRBV13|TRBD1
CASSQGTGGAFDEQYF
TGTGCCAGCAGCCAGGGGACAGGGGGCGCTTTCGACGAGCAGTACTTC
>.|TRBJ2-2|TRBV7-6|.
CASSLGRVTGELFF
TGTGCCAGCAGCTTAGGCAGGGTAACCGGGGAGCTGTTTTTT
>.|TRBJ2-1|TRBV7-3|.
CASSLIIGDEQFF
TGTGCCAGCAGCTTAATTATCGGTGATGAGCAGTTCTTC
>.|TRBJ1-2|TRBV27|.
CASSGGQNYGYTF
TGTGCCAGCTCAGGTGGACAGAACTATGGCTACACCTTC
>.|TRBJ1-1|TRBV4-2|TRBD1
CASSQESGQGLNEAFF
TGTGCCAGCAGCCAAGAATCGGGACAGGGTCTAAATGAAGCTTTCTTT
>.|TRBJ1-3|TRBV4-1|.
CASGHSNSGNTIYF
TGCGCCAGCGGGCATTCAAACTCTGGAAACACCATATATTTT
>.|TRBJ1-2|TRBV5-5|.
CASSWGVGFDYGYTF
TGTGCCAGCAGCTGGGGCGTAGGATTCGACTATGGCTACACCTTC
>.|TRBJ1-1|TRBV6-2/TRBV6-3|.
CASSWAGPNTEAFF
TGTGCCAGCAGCTGGGCGGGACCTAACACTGAAGCTTTCTTT
>few|TRBJ2-7|TRBV5-1|TRBD2
CASSPEAPGRNEQYF
TGCGCCAGCAGCCCGGAGGCCCCCGGGAGGAACGAGCAGTACTTC
>few|TRBJ1-2|TRBV5-1|TRBD1
CASSIDRVGAINYGYTF
TGCGCCAGCAGCATTGACAGGGTGGGGGCTATTAACTATGGCTACACCTTC
>few|TRBJ1-5|TRBV6-5|TRBD1
CASSLDRVGNQPQHF
TGTGCCAGCAGTCTCGACAGGGTTGGCAATCAGCCCCAGCATTTT
>.|TRBJ2-2|TRBV9|TRBD2
CASSVSIAGVDTGELFF
TGTGCCAGCAGCGTATCGATAGCGGGGGTGGACACCGGGGAGCTGTTTTTT
>few|TRBJ2-3|TRBV6-5|.
CASSYPGTDTQYF
TGTGCCAGCAGTTACCCAGGCACAGATACGCAGTATTTT